This T cell receptor (beta chain) is from a study of naive CD8 T cells in extremely preterm neonates. Elective cesarean births at about 35-41 weeks, without labor or membrane rupture, supplied the cord blood. The protocol was immunoSEQ multiplex PCR, while the TCRdb copy is restricted to in-frame clones and leaves out a portion. Seen here are fewer than 7,000 clones, 95% to 99% observed once, and the top ten hold more than 0.4%. This clone was seen a single time. The germline V gene has CDR1 GTSNPN and CDR2 SVGIG (reference sequence). Trimming shortened V by 2 bases and J by 7 bases, and 15 bases separated the two germline ends. This CDR3 has 13 amino acids.

This chain links TRBV30 with TRBJ2-7, with D possibly matching TRBD1 (7 bases). Input material: naive CD8+ T cells from cord blood. The TCR comes from a newborn in good health. CDR3 in amino acids: CAWSHTGAGEQYF. CDR3 nucleotides: TGTGCCTGGAGTCATACAGGGGCGGGGGAGCAGTACTTC.